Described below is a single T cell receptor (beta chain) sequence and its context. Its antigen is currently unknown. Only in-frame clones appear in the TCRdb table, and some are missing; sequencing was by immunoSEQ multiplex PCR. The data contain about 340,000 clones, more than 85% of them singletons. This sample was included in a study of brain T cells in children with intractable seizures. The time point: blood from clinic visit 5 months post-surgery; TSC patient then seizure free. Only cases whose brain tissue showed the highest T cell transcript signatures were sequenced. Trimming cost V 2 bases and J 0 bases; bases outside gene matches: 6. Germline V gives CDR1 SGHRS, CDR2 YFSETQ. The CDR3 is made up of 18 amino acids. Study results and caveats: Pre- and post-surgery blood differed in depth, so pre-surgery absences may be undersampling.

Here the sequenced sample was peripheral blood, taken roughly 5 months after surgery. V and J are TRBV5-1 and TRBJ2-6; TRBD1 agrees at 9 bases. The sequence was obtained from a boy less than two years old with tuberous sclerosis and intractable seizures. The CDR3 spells CASSLYGTGFSGANVLTF. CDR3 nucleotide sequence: TGCGCCAGCAGCTTATACGGGACAGGGTTCTCTGGGGCCAACGTCCTGACTTTC.